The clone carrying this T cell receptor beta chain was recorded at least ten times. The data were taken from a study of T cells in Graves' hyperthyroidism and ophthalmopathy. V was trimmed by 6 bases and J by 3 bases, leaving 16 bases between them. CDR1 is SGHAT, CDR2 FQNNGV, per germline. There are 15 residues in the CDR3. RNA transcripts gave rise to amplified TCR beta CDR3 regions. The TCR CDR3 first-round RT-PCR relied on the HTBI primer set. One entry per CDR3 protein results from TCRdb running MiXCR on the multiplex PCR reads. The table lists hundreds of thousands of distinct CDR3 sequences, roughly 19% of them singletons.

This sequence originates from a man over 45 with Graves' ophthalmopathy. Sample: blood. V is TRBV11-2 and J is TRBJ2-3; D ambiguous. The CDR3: CASSFPDSVTDTQYF. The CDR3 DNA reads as TGTGCCAGCAGTTTCCCTGATTCCGTTACAGATACGCAGTATTTT.